The clone carrying this T cell receptor beta chain showed up just a few times. The antigen is not known. The data belong to a study of identical twins. Unique molecular identifiers were in the cDNA, with template-switch universal primer binding. TCRdb redid the calling of the 5' RACE reads with MiXCR, one entry per CDR3 protein. The table includes about 530,000 distinct CDR3 sequences, around 24% detected once. Notes on the study in general: Excess sharing by twins proved weaker in beta out-of-frame sequences. Within monozygotic twins, out-of-frame TCR alpha sharing was underestimated by the models.

Healthy Caucasians, and only they, were the donors. These records were also assigned to another study, of yellow fever vaccine responses in identical twins.

The clonotype comes from a young woman in good health. Sequencing used CD4+ T cells sorted from blood.

The DNA of the CDR3 is TGTGCCAGCAGTTACCGATCGGAGAGAGAGACCCAGTACTTC. This gives the protein CASSYRSERETQYF. The genes are TRBV6-5 and TRBJ2-5; D unclear. The CDR3 is 14 amino acids. V was trimmed by 2 bases and J by 4 bases, leaving 11 bases between them. Germline-derived CDR1 and CDR2 are MNHEY and SVGAGI.